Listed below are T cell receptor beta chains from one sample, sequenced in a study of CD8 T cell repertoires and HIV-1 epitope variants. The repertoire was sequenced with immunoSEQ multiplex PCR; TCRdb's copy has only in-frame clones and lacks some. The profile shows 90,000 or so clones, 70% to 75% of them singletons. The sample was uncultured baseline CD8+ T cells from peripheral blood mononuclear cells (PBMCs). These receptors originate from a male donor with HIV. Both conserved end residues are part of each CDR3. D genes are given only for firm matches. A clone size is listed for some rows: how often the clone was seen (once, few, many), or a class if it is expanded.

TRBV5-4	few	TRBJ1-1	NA	TGTGCCAGCAGCTTGGGGGGGAACACTGAAGCTTTCTTT	CASSLGGNTEAFF
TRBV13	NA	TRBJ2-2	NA	TGTGCCAGCAGCTTAAGGAGTAGTTCCACCGGGGAGCTGTTTTTT	CASSLRSSSTGELFF
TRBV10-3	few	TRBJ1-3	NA	TGTGCCAGCCAGACTGATCTGGGAAACACCATATATTTT	CASQTDLGNTIYF
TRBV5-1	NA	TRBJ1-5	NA	TGCGCCAGCAGGTTAGGTCTCGGGGGAAATCAGCCCCAGCATTTT	CASRLGLGGNQPQHF
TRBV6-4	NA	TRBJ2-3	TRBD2	TGTGCCAGCAGTGCGGGACTAGCGGGGTTCCCAGATACGCAGTATTTT	CASSAGLAGFPDTQYF
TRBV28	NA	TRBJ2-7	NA	TGTGCCAGCAGTTTGTCCCGGGGCAACGAGCAGTACTTC	CASSLSRGNEQYF
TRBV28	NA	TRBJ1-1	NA	TGTGCCAGCAAACTCGGGACACTTGAAGCTTTCTTT	CASKLGTLEAFF
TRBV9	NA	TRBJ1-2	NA	TGTGCCAGCAGCCCCCTGCCGTCGGGAGACTATGGCTACACCTTC	CASSPLPSGDYGYTF
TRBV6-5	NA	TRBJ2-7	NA	TGTGCCAGCAGTTACTCAGCGAGGTCCCACGAGCAGTACTTC	CASSYSARSHEQYF
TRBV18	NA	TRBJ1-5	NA	TGTGCCAGCTCAGTAGACAGTAGCAATCAGCCCCAGCATTTT	CASSVDSSNQPQHF
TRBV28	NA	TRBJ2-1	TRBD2	TGTGCCAGTCGTAGCGGGGGGGCGCTCTACAATGAGCAGTTCTTC	CASRSGGALYNEQFF
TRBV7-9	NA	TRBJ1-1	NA	TGTGCCAGCACCCAAATCGGGGGTTTTTCGCCTGAAGCTTTCTTT	CASTQIGGFSPEAFF
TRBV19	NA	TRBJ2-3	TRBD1	TGTGCCAGTAGTACAACAGGGGGCGCAGGCACAGATACGCAGTATTTT	CASSTTGGAGTDTQYF
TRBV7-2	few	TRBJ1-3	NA	TGTGCCAGCAGCTTAGAGGCGGCCTACTCTGGAAACACCATATATTTT	CASSLEAAYSGNTIYF
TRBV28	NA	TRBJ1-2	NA	TGTGCCAGCAGTTTATCGGCAGGGATAGGTGGCTACACCTTC	CASSLSAGIGGYTF
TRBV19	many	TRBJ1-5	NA	TGTGCCAGTAGTTCTGTTACGTGGGGGGGGAATCAGCCCCAGCATTTT	CASSSVTWGGNQPQHF
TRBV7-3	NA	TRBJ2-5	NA	TGTGCCAGCAGCTTGGGCGGGGCGCGAGAGACCCAGTACTTC	CASSLGGARETQYF
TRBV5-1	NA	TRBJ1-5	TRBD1	TGCGCCAGCAGCGTAGGGACAGGGAGAAGCCCCCAGCATTTT	CASSVGTGRSPQHF
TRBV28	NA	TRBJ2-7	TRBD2	TGTGCCAGCACCAGACTAGCGGGAGGGCCCTACGAGCAGTACTTC	CASTRLAGGPYEQYF
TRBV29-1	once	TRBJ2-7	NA	TGCAGCGTAGGCCGGGACTTGGACGACGAGCAGTACTTC	CSVGRDLDDEQYF
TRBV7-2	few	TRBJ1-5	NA	TGTGCCAGCAGCTTACAGGGAAGGGGTGGGCAGCCCCAGCATTTT	CASSLQGRGGQPQHF
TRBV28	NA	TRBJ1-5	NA	TGTGCCAGCAGTTTTGGGAATAGCAATCAGCCCCAGCATTTT	CASSFGNSNQPQHF
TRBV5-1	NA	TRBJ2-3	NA	TGCGCCAGCAGCTTAGCACAACAGAACACGCAGTATTTT	CASSLAQQNTQYF
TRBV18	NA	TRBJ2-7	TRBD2	TGTGCCAGCTCCGGGGGGGCGCACTACGAGCAGTACTTC	CASSGGAHYEQYF
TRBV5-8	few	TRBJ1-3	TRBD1	TGTGCCAGCAGCAGGGGACAGGGCGTCTCTGGAAACACCATATATTTT	CASSRGQGVSGNTIYF
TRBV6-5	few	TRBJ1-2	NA	TGTGCCAGCACCACGGACCTTAACTATGGCTACACCTTC	CASTTDLNYGYTF
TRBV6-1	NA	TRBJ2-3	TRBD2	TGTGCCAGCGTCGGGGGGGTCGGAGTAGATACGCAGTATTTT	CASVGGVGVDTQYF
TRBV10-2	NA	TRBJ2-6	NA	TGCGCCAGCAGTGAGGCCAACGTCCTGACTTTC	CASSEANVLTF
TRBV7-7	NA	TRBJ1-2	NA	TGTGCCAGCAGCTTAGACGGGAACTATGGCTACACCTTC	CASSLDGNYGYTF
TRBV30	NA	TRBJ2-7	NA	TGTGCCTGGAGTTACGAGGCAGGGAATGCCGACGAGCAGTACTTC	CAWSYEAGNADEQYF
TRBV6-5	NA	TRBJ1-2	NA	TGTGCCAGCAGTTACGCGGGGAATGGCTACACCTTC	CASSYAGNGYTF
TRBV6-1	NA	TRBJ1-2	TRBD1	TGTGCCAGCAGTGAAGCCCGACAGGGGAACTATGGCTACACCTTC	CASSEARQGNYGYTF
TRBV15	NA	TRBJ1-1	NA	TGTGCCACCAGCAGAGATTTTGCGGGGACTGAAGCTTTCTTT	CATSRDFAGTEAFF
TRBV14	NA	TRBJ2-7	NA	TGTGCCAGCAGCTTTTCGACAGTCTCCTACGAGCAGTACTTC	CASSFSTVSYEQYF
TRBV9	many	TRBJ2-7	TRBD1	TGTGCCAGCAGCGTCCGGGACAGCTTCTACGAGCAGTACTTC	CASSVRDSFYEQYF